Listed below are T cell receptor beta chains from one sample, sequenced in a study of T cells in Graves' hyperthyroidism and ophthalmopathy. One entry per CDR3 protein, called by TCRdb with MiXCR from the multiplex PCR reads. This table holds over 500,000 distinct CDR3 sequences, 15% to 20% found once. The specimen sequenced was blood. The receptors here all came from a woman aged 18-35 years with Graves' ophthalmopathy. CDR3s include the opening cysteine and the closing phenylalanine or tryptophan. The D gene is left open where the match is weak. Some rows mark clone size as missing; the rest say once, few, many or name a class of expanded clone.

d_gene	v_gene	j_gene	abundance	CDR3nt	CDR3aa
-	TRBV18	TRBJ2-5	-	TGTGCCAGCCGAGACGGGTACCAAGAGACCCAGTACTTC	CASRDGYQETQYF
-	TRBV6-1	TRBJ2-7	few	TGTGCCACCCATCCTCAGGGGTTCCTTTACGAGCAGTACTTC	CATHPQGFLYEQYF
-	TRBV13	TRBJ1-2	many	TGTGCCAGCAGCTTGACACATAACTATGGCTACACCTTC	CASSLTHNYGYTF
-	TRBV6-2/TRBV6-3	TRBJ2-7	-	TGTGCCAGCCTAGGACATACCTCCTACGAGCAGTACTTC	CASLGHTSYEQYF
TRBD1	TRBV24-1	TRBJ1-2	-	TGTGCCACCAGTGATCCCTCCGGGACAGGGTCTGGCTACACCTTC	CATSDPSGTGSGYTF
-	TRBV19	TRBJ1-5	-	TGTGCCAGTAGTATTGAGGAGTATAGCAATCAGCCCCAGCATTTT	CASSIEEYSNQPQHF
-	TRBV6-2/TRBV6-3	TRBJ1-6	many	TGTGCCAGCAGTTACCCGGGTAGGGGAAATTCACCCCTCCACTTT	CASSYPGRGNSPLHF
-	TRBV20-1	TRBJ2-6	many	TGCAGTGCTAGAGCTGCTGGGGCCAACGTCCTGACTTTC	CSARAAGANVLTF
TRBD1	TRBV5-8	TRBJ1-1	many	TGTGCCAGCAGCTTGGCCAAGAACAGGGGGCCAGGCACTGAAGCTTTCTTT	CASSLAKNRGPGTEAFF
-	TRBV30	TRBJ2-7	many	TGTGCCTGGAGCCTCCGGGACACTTACTACGAGCAGTACTTC	CAWSLRDTYYEQYF
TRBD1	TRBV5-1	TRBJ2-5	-	TGCGCCAGCAACCCGGGACAGGGGGAAGAGACCCAGTACTTC	CASNPGQGEETQYF
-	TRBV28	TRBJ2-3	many	TGTGCCAGCAGTGATACAGCTGCGGGAGATACGCAGTATTTT	CASSDTAAGDTQYF
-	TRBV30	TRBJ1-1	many	TGTGCCTGGCGGAGCATTGGAGCTTTCTTT	CAWRSIGAFF
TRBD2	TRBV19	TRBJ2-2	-	TGTGCCAGTAGTCGGTCCGGGACTAGCGGGAACACCGGGGAGCCGTTTTTT	CASSRSGTSGNTGEPFF
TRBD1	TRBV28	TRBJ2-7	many	TGTGCCAGCAGTTTATCCGGGACAGGGACCTACGAGCAGTACTTC	CASSLSGTGTYEQYF
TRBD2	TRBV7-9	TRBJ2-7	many	TGTGCCAGCAGCTTAGGCGGTAGCGGGGACCCTACTATCTACGAGCAGTACTTC	CASSLGGSGDPTIYEQYF
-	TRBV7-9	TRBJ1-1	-	TGTACCAGCAGCTTAGGGACGATGAACACTGAAGCTTTCTTT	CTSSLGTMNTEAFF
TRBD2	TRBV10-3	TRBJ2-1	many	TGTGCCATCAGTGAGCTAGCGGCGAACAATGAGCAGTTCTTC	CAISELAANNEQFF
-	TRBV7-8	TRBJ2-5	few	TGTGCCAGCAGCTTCAGCGGACAGCAAGAGACCCAGTACTTC	CASSFSGQQETQYF
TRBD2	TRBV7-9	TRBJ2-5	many	TGTGCCAGCAGCTTCGGACTAGCGGGAGGTACTCAAGAGACCCAGTACTTC	CASSFGLAGGTQETQYF
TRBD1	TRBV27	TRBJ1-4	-	TGTGCCAGCAGTTCCATAGAAGGGGGCAGAGGTGAAAAACTGTTTTTT	CASSSIEGGRGEKLFF
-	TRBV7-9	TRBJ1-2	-	TGTGCCAGCAGCTTAGCGCAGGGTTACTATGGCTACACCTTC	CASSLAQGYYGYTF
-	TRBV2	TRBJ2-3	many	TGTGCCAGCAGTGAAGGGGGGACCACAGATACGCAGTATTTT	CASSEGGTTDTQYF
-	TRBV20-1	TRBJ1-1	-	TGCAGTGCTAGCGACCGGGGCCACACTGAAGCTTTCTTT	CSASDRGHTEAFF
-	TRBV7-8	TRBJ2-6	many	TGTGCCAGCAGCTTAGGCACGGCAATATCTGGGGCCAACGTCCTGACTTTC	CASSLGTAISGANVLTF
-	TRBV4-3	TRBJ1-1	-	TGCGCCAGCAGCGAAACCAAGAACACTGAAGCTTTCTTT	CASSETKNTEAFF
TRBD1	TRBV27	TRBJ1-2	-	TGTGCCAGCAGTCAATCGACAGGGGGAGTTAATGGCTACACCTTC	CASSQSTGGVNGYTF
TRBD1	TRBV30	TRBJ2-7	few	TGTGCCTGGAGCCCCGGGACAGGGCACTACGAGCAGTACTTC	CAWSPGTGHYEQYF
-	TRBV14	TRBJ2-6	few	TGTGCCAGCAGCCAACTTGGGGCTGGGGCCAACGTCCTGACTTTC	CASSQLGAGANVLTF
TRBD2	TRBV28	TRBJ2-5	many	TGTGCCAGCATCTCGAGGACTAGCCCCTCAGAGACCCAGTACTTC	CASISRTSPSETQYF
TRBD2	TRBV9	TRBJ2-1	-	TGTGCCAGCAGCGTATTTGGCGGGAGGAACAATGAGCAGTTCTTC	CASSVFGGRNNEQFF
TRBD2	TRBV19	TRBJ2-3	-	TGTGCCAGTAAAGCCATGACTAGCGGGACAGATACGCAGTATTTT	CASKAMTSGTDTQYF
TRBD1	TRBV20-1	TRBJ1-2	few	TGCAGTGCTAGAGAGACAGGGGTTGTAGGCTACACCTTC	CSARETGVVGYTF
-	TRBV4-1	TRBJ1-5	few	TGCGCCAGCAGCCAACCCACCGGGACTCTGGGCAATCAGCCCCAGCATTTT	CASSQPTGTLGNQPQHF
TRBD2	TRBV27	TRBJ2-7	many	TGTGCCAGCAGTTTACGGCCTAGCGGGACCTACGAGCAGTACTTC	CASSLRPSGTYEQYF
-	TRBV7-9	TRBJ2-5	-	TGTGCCAGCAGTCATCGGCCGGGCGTGGTTGAGGAGACCCAGTACTTC	CASSHRPGVVEETQYF
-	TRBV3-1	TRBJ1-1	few	TGTGCCAGCAGGTCCGTGATTGTCCCTGAAGCTTTCTTT	CASRSVIVPEAFF